Sequencing of this T cell receptor beta chain was carried out in a study of blood T cells in healthy people across ages. Study-wide points: Considered underestimates were the diversity estimates obtained from one million T cells. Unsorted PBMC material precluded a definitive naive versus antigen-experienced comparison.

A second PCR of about 7 to 12 cycles used a sample-barcoded 5' primer and a J-beta primer mix. Via MiXCR, TCRdb re-called the 5' RACE reads, giving one row per CDR3 protein. The sample shows about 580,000 distinct CDR3 sequences, more than 45% of them seen only once. V dropped 5 bases and J dropped 1 base, with 15 bases sitting between them. Germline V CDR1 and CDR2: DFQATT, SNEGSKA (reference sequence). The CDR3 is 14 residues long. This clonotype has just a few counts. Its target is not known. This TCR was sampled from a man older than 75 in good health. The specimen sequenced was blood. The rearrangement joins TRBV20-1 to TRBJ2-7; D may be TRBD1 (6 bases). CDR3 amino acids: CSASKTGGSYEQYF. The CDR3 DNA follows: TGCAGTGCTTCCAAGACAGGTGGATCCTACGAGCAGTACTTC.